This section outlines one TCR beta chain sequence together with its context. The entry originates in a study of blood T cell repertoires in COVID-19. TCRdb keeps only in-frame clones here, not all; method: immunoSEQ multiplex PCR. The sample yields some 170,000 clones, 75% to 85% seen once. It was during active infection that Seattle patients were enrolled and then longitudinally followed. Per the germline V gene, CDR1 is SGHAT and CDR2 is FQNNGV. This CDR3 contains 16 residues. V lost 2 bases and J lost 7; bases outside the gene matches: 12. J is TRBJ2-5 and V is TRBV11-2, with 8 bases matching TRBD2. The sequenced sample was peripheral blood. This clonotype was obtained from a middle-aged woman with COVID-19, enrolled during active disease. The DNA of the CDR3 is TGTGCCAGCAGCTTAATGACAGGACTAGCTGGTCGGACCCAGTACTTC. Its protein is CASSLMTGLAGRTQYF.